This T cell receptor (beta chain) is from a study of blood T cell repertoires in COVID-19. As for the study in general: PBMCs, B-cell-depleted T cells, or T cells were the source of the cDNA or gDNA that made up the material.

This table comes from immunoSEQ multiplex PCR, and its TCRdb copy is limited to in-frame clones, with some not included. Among 220,000 or so clones listed, under 90% were seen once. The V and J ends lost 5 bases and 2 bases, in that order; junction bases with no gene match: 3. Germline CDR1 and CDR2: SGHTA and FQGNSA. This CDR3 comprises 14 residues. The origin of this receptor is a woman in her sixties or seventies who had recovered from COVID-19. Sequencing was performed on peripheral blood. V usage is TRBV7-2 and J usage is TRBJ1-5; 7 nucleotides agree with TRBD1. The CDR3 loop reads CASSQDRGNQPQHF. CDR3 DNA sequence: TGTGCCAGCAGCCAAGACAGGGGCAATCAGCCCCAGCATTTT.